This TCR beta chain is drawn from a study of beta chain features in type 1 diabetes (dated by TCRdb to the late 2010s). Study-level background: Patients and healthy donors did not differ in mean age, gender distribution, total cell number or subset yield. In the study, TCRB repertoires of sorted circulating CD4+ T cell subsets from recently diagnosed type 1 diabetes patients were compared with those of matched healthy donors. Naive and central memory subsets were obtained from all 28 donors, but regulatory and stem cell-like memory subsets were isolated from only 8 patients and roughly eight healthy donors. Across all samples, around 100 million sorted cells were examined, and cell number per subset correlated strongly with RNA yield.

Note on this clone: The antigen it binds to is not known. No base qualities exist here, and no much larger clone lies one base off it.

Counted from cysteine to phenylalanine, this CDR3 has 13 amino acids. Only CDR3 DNA is held: 39 bases, read in frame from base 1. What the authors observed across the whole study: Because cDNA was sequenced instead of genomic DNA, highly expressing activated cells could be over-represented, though the groups showed no difference in activation or CD3 levels. Fewer insertions and more nucleotide deletions at VDJ recombination sites were observed in patients with type 1 diabetes, implying thymic rearrangement abnormalities. PCR might favor shorter templates, but patient and control samples were amplified and corrected together, so any skew would affect both groups equally. Naive, central memory and regulatory TCRB repertoires appeared more similar among patients than among healthy donors. Type 1 diabetes patients showed a moderate but significant shortening of TCRB CDR3 length in all four CD4+ subsets. Because the HLA sub-analyses included only small numbers of individuals, any influence of HLA type on TCRB rearrangement was left unresolved.

From each donor, a single peripheral blood sample of around 120 mL on average was drawn into heparinised tubes. Using a panel that included CD45RO, CCR7, CD25, CD127, CD95 and CD27, naive, central memory, regulatory and stem cell-like memory CD4+ T cells were sorted on a BD FACSAria II. A purity above 95% was achieved for all sorted populations. PBMCs were isolated right away by Lymphoprep density gradient centrifugation and were stained directly, without culture. So that batch effects would be minimized, each experiment stained and sorted samples in pairs, pairing one healthy donor with one patient. All of the isolated RNA was reverse transcribed with the High Capacity cDNA Reverse Transcription Kit, so expressed TCRB transcripts were sequenced. Deep immunoSEQ sequencing was applied to naive, central memory and regulatory T cell samples, giving an average of about 3.7 million total reads per sample. Sorted cells were lysed in RLT buffer, and RNA was extracted using DNase-treated RNeasy Micro or Mini kits according to cell number. Each cell subset was processed on its own to prevent cross-contamination, while patient and healthy donor samples were processed together. TCRB sequences were amplified from cDNA with the immunoSEQ multiplex PCR, producing 87-bp fragments spanning the CDR3 region. Amplicons were sequenced on the Illumina HiSeq platform. Turning to the authors' computational methods: Synthetic template baselines were used to correct PCR bias computationally, reads within Hamming distance 2 were collapsed, and singletons that could not be merged were discarded. Reads were aligned to IMGT to assign V, D and J genes, CDR3 length, and insertions or deletions at six rearrangement sites. Clonotype counts were normalized to sorted cell number within each subset before computing true diversity and Gini coefficients with the tcR R package. Repertoire sharing was quantified using the overlap coefficient calculated on TCRB nucleotide sequences. Out-of-frame TCRB sequences from naive cells were analyzed as a proxy for the pre-selection repertoire. The clones in this table, taken by TCRdb from immuneACCESS, are in-frame only. Not every clone is retained; where verified, under half of the shortfall comes from an unresolved V gene, and the cause of the rest is unknown. V and J calls and clone size follow that table, whereas D and trimming were derived from the DNA. The sample table holds 200,000 to 300,000 clones, of which roughly 14% were seen once. Approximately 0.02% of the sample is held by the ten biggest clonotypes.

The rearranged chain carries TRBV23-1 and TRBJ2-5, and TRBD1 matches 7 of the central bases. The DNA matches TRBJ2-7 better at its end, which makes the J call doubtful. TRBV23-1 qualifies as an ORF whose function is uncertain. The receptor comes from a young man with type 1 diabetes. The sequencing input was naive CD4+ T cells from blood. Read against the paper, the sample's cell subset or site label means: true naive CD4+ T cells. The CDR3: CASSRDRDYEQYF. The bases are TGCGCCAGCAGTCGGGACAGAGATTACGAGCAGTACTTC.